A single sample is the source of the 21 T cell receptor beta chains below, sequenced in a study of blood T cell repertoires in COVID-19 (dated by TCRdb to 2020 to 2021). Library preparation used the immunoSEQ multiplex PCR assay. TCRdb's version of the immuneACCESS table is confined to in-frame rearrangements and falls short of the full clone set. An unresolved V gene accounts for under half of the shortfall where checked; the remainder is of unknown origin. The sample data list about 150,000 clones, and approximately 80% of these were observed just once. More than 40% of the sample comes from the top ten. Sequenced sample: peripheral blood. The origin of the receptors is a human donor in a cohort sampled during active COVID-19.

The J gene is TRBJ2-5, the V gene TRBV19; 9 positions agree with TRBD1. The CDR3 covers 13 residues. Germline trimming cut 5 bases from V and 4 bases from J; bases unmatched to any gene: 2. Germline V gives CDR1 LNHDA, CDR2 SQIVND (reference sequence). In nucleotides, the CDR3 is TGTGCCAGTAGTCTGACAGGGGGAGAGACCCAGTACTTC. This codes for CASSLTGGETQYF.

The chain employs TRBV7-9 and TRBJ2-1; 9 nucleotides agree with TRBD1. Germline CDR1 and CDR2: SEHNR and FQNEAQ (reference sequence). The CDR3 totals 15 residues. Trimming at V came to 4 bases and at J to 8 bases, leaving 9 bases not matched to a gene. The CDR3 loop is CASSYSGQGGYEQFF. The CDR3 region has the DNA TGTGCCAGCAGCTACTCGGGACAGGGAGGCTATGAGCAGTTCTTC.

The rearrangement joins TRBV6-2 or TRBV6-3 to TRBJ2-7; perhaps TRBD2 as D (5 bases). The CDR3 runs to 14 residues. V lost 5 bases to trimming and J lost 0 bases, with 11 bases between them. Germline CDR1 is MNHEY and CDR2 is SVGEGT. CDR3 DNA: TGTGCCAGCAGTCTACTAGGGAGCTCCTACGAGCAGTACGTC. It is translated as CASSLLGSSYEQYV.

J is TRBJ2-3 and V is TRBV19; a weak D match, TRBD1 (6 bases). CDR1 is LNHDA, CDR2 SQIVND, per germline (reference sequence). This CDR3 is built from 14 residues. The V gene lost 6 bases and the J gene lost 6 bases, with 16 bases spanning the gap. The chain's CDR3 is CASRGGTHPDTQYF. As DNA, the CDR3 is TGTGCCAGTAGAGGGGGAACCCACCCCGATACGCAGTATTTT.

The chain is built from TRBV12-5 and TRBJ2-3, with 7 bases identical to TRBD1. In germline, CDR1 is LGHNT, CDR2 FRNRAP. Unmatched junction bases numbered 13, after V lost 0 bases and J lost 4 bases. This CDR3 region has 18 residues. CDR3 sequence (DNA): TGTGCTAGTGGTTTGGTACCGAAAGGGGGCGCGCCCCCAGATACGCAGTATTTT. As protein: CASGLVPKGGAPPDTQYF.

The chain carries TRBV12-5 and TRBJ2-3; TRBD1 might be the D (5 bases). The V end lost 2 bases, the J end lost 1 base, and 10 bases lay between the germline ends. CDR1 LGHNT and CDR2 FRNRAP come from the germline V gene. The CDR3 covers 15 residues. The CDR3 region is CASGLMQGGTDTQYF. The CDR3 DNA follows: TGTGCTAGTGGTTTGATGCAGGGTGGCACAGATACGCAGTATTTT.

The rearrangement joins TRBV11-3 to TRBJ2-1; 9 positions agree with TRBD1. J gave up 4 bases and V 5 bases, and 6 bases lay outside the gene matches. This CDR3 contains 15 residues. Germline V gene data show CDR1 as SGHNT and CDR2 as YENEEA. The CDR3 DNA follows: TGTGCCAGCAGCGCACGACAGGGGGGATACAATGAGCAGTTCTTC. It codes for CASSARQGGYNEQFF.

The CDR3 sequence: CASSLPVNTGELFF. In DNA, the CDR3 is TGTGCCAGCAGCTTGCCGGTTAACACCGGGGAGCTGTTTTTT. V usage is TRBV5-5 and J usage is TRBJ2-2; D gene ambiguous. The CDR3 sequence is 14 residues long. V lost 1 base, J lost 2 bases, and 6 bases lay in between. Germline assignment: CDR1 SGHKS and CDR2 YYEKEE (reference sequence). The full variable domain, rest sourced from reference TRBV5-5 and TRBJ2-2, is DAGVTQSPTHLIKTRGQQVTLRCSPISGHKSVSWYQQVLGQGPQFIFQYYEKEERGRGNFPDRFSARQFPNYSSELNVNALLLGDSALYLCASSLPVNTGELFFGEGSRLTVL.

This chain joins TRBV18 and TRBJ1-1; the D is unclear. Trimming removed 2 bases from V and 4 bases from J, with 5 bases in between. The germline gives CDR1 KGHSH, CDR2 LQKENI. The CDR3 sequence is 12 residues long. The CDR3 DNA follows: TGTGCCAGCTCACCAGAGGGCACTGAAGCTTTCTTT. This sequence encodes CASSPEGTEAFF. The whole variable domain, remainder taken from reference TRBV18 and TRBJ1-1, is NAGVMQNPRHLVRRRGQEARLRCSPMKGHSHVYWYRQLPEEGLKFMVYLQKENIIDESGMPKERFSAEFPKEGPSILRIQQVVRGDSAAYFCASSPEGTEAFFGQGTRLTVV.

The chain is built from TRBV12-3 or TRBV12-4 and TRBJ2-3, with D hard to call. CDR3 length: 11 amino acids. V gave up 2 bases and J gave up 6 bases, with 3 bases separating them. For the CDR3, the DNA is TGTGCCAGCAGTTTATCGGATACGCAGTATTTT. It is translated as CASSLSDTQYF.

The chain employs TRBV30 and TRBJ1-2, with 8 bases aligning to TRBD1. The CDR3 spans 15 residues. The germline CDR1 and CDR2 sequences are GTSNPN and SVGIG (reference sequence). V was pared by 3 bases and J by 3 bases, with 9 bases of the junction left unmatched. The DNA of the CDR3 is TGTGCCTGGAGGGGCTGGACAGGGACTCACTATGGCTACACCTTC. This codes for CAWRGWTGTHYGYTF. Filled out from reference TRBV30 and TRBJ1-2, the complete variable domain reads SQTIHQWPATLVQPVGSPLSLECTVEGTSNPNLYWYRQAAGRGLQLLFYSVGIGQISSEVPQNLSASRPQDRQFILSSKKLLLSDSGFYLCAWRGWTGTHYGYTFGSGTRLTVV.

The J gene is TRBJ2-7, the V gene TRBV4-2, with TRBD1 matching over 9 bases. The V gene end was trimmed by 4 bases and the J gene end by 6 bases; junction bases not matched to a gene: 10. CDR3 length: 15 amino acids. The germline V gene has CDR1 LGHNA and CDR2 YNFKEQ. This chain's CDR3 is CASSPAGDRDTEQYF. The CDR3 bases are TGTGCCAGCAGCCCGGCGGGGGACAGGGATACCGAGCAGTACTTC.

This clone appeared once. CDR3 region: CAWNPGSLGGNEQFF. CDR3 DNA: TGTGCCTGGAACCCCGGGTCCCTTGGAGGCAATGAGCAGTTCTTC. The chain combines TRBV30 with TRBJ2-1; a possible D gene is TRBD2 (5 bases). Trimming stripped 4 bases from V and 6 bases from J, with 19 bases between. CDR1 and CDR2 (germline): GTSNPN, SVGIG (reference sequence). The CDR3 extends over 15 amino acids.

V and J are TRBV12-3 or TRBV12-4 and TRBJ2-7, with 7 bases that match TRBD1. CDR3 size: 11 residues. Trimming at V came to 6 bases and at J to 6 bases, leaving 2 bases not matched to a gene. CDR3 sequence (DNA): TGTGCCAGCAGCAACAGGGGCGAGCAGTACTTC. It specifies CASSNRGEQYF.

The chain links TRBV11-2 to TRBJ1-2, with D perhaps matching TRBD1 (6 bases). Trimming shortened V by 3 bases and J by 12 bases, and 23 bases separated the two germline ends. The CDR3 covers 15 residues. Germline loops: CDR1 SGHAT, CDR2 FQNNGV. CDR3 nucleotides: TGTGCCAGCAGCTTTAAGCCAGGGGAGAAGTTCTCGAACACCTTC. Encoded protein: CASSFKPGEKFSNTF.

V is TRBV7-3 and J is TRBJ2-1, with no clear D. Between the trimmed V and J ends, which lost 1 base and 6 bases, there was a span of 13 bases. In germline, CDR1 is SGHTA, CDR2 FQGTGA. CDR3 length: 15 residues. CDR3 nucleotide sequence: TGTGCCAGCAGCTTAAGTCGGAGCATGACCAATGAGCAGTTCTTC. Translation gives CASSLSRSMTNEQFF.

V and J are TRBV19 and TRBJ1-3; weak D call: TRBD1 (5 bases). The ends were cut back, 3 bases at V and 2 bases at J, with 11 bases in the middle. CDR1 is LNHDA and CDR2 is SQIVND in the germline V gene (reference sequence). This CDR3 is 15 amino acids long. The DNA for the CDR3 is TGTGCCAGTAGTATGTGGTTAGGGGCTGGAAACACCATATATTTT. Amino acid sequence: CASSMWLGAGNTIYF.

The J gene is TRBJ2-6, the V gene TRBV24-1; 8 bases map to TRBD1. Trimming at V came to 3 bases and at J to 0 bases, leaving 3 bases not matched to a gene. Germline V CDR1 and CDR2: KGHDR, SFDVKD. This CDR3 spans 17 amino acids. Here the CDR3 DNA reads TGTGCCACCAGTGATAAACAGGGGGGCTCTGGGGCCAACGTCCTGACTTTC. It translates to CATSDKQGGSGANVLTF.

The V gene is TRBV6-4, the J gene TRBJ2-1; 12 bases are a match to TRBD2. The germline V gene has CDR1 MRHNA and CDR2 SNTAGT. This CDR3 contains 14 residues. The ends lost 5 bases at V and 9 bases at J; junction bases unmatched: 5. CDR3 DNA sequence: TGTGCCAGCAGTCCTAGCGGGGGGGCCGCTGAGCAGTTCTTC. It codes for CASSPSGGAAEQFF.

The count of this clone is one. This chain connects TRBV5-4 to TRBJ1-4, with D possibly being TRBD1 (5 bases). CDR3 length: 13 residues. Germline CDR1 is SGHNT and CDR2 is YYREEE (reference sequence). Trimming pared 4 bases from V and 11 bases from J, leaving 15 bases between. The CDR3 protein is CASSIFAQAKLFF. CDR3 nucleotides: TGTGCCAGCAGCATTTTTGCACAGGCTAAACTGTTTTTT.

The chain uses TRBV5-1 and TRBJ2-7, with TRBD1 identical over 9 bases. CDR3 length: 15 amino acids. Germline V gives CDR1 SGHRS, CDR2 YFSETQ. Losses at the gene ends were 4 bases for V and 4 bases for J; bases not matched to a gene: 9. The CDR3 spells CASSPGQGLGYEQYF. CDR3 DNA sequence: TGCGCCAGCAGCCCCGGACAGGGGTTGGGGTACGAGCAGTACTTC.